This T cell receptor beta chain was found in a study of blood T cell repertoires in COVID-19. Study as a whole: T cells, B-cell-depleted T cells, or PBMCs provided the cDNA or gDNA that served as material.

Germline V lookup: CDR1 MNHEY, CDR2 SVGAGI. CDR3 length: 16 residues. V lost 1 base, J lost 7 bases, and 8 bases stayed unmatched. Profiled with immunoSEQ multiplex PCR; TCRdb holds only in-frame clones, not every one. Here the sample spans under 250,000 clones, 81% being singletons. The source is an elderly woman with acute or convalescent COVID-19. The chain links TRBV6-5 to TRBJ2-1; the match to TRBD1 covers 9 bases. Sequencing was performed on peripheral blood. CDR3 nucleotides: TGTGCCAGCAGTTACTTGACAGGGGGAGCGGGGAATGAGCAGTTCTTC. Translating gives CASSYLTGGAGNEQFF.